A selection of T cell receptor beta chains follows, all from one sample in a study of blood T cell repertoires in COVID-19. Sequenced by immunoSEQ multiplex PCR; TCRdb stores in-frame clones only, minus some. The sample shows 150,000 to 200,000 clones, roughly 83% of them seen only once. The sequencing sample was made of peripheral blood. The receptors originated from a woman of 80 years or more with active or convalescent COVID-19. Each CDR3 is given without its conserved first and last residue. The order of the fields is J gene, V gene, clone size, CDR3 protein. Not all rows give a size; the values are once, few, many and, for expanded clones, a class.

>TRBJ2-1|TRBV6-6|.
ASSRVGQGGNNEQF
>TRBJ1-2|TRBV27|.
ASSSDRGLHGYT
>TRBJ1-1|TRBV12-3/TRBV12-4|few
ASSLGAAQAF
>TRBJ1-2|TRBV7-2|few
ASSRRSENYGYT
>TRBJ2-1|TRBV19|few
ASSNGQTFSHNEQF
>TRBJ1-2|TRBV7-6|.
ASAGNYGYT
>TRBJ1-4|TRBV7-4|.
ASREPPPDRSEKLF
>TRBJ1-5|TRBV18|.
ASSPDRDQPQH
>TRBJ1-3|TRBV9|.
ASSTNGGFSGNTIY
>TRBJ2-7|TRBV5-6|.
ASSFGQGGYEQY